This entry concerns a single T cell receptor (beta chain). Antigen unknown. DNA loading was fixed at roughly 0.35 ug for all bulk PBMC samples. Profiling relied on immunoSEQ multiplex PCR, and the TCRdb table lists in-frame clones only, not all of them. The profile covers roughly 11,000 clones, with over 65% appearing a single time and 19% taken by the ten largest. This specimen belongs to a study of blood T cell dynamics during melanoma immunotherapy. Whole-study results and caveats: Whether repertoire-driving clones were melanoma-specific could not be determined.

Time point of the sample: pre-treatment baseline. No patient had earlier systemic cancer treatment, concurrent immunosuppressants, or another active cancer. The V end was cut by 8 bases, the J end by 1 base, with 12 bases between. This CDR3 comprises 14 residues. The germline CDR1 and CDR2 sequences are SNHLY and FYNNEI. Here the sequenced sample was blood, taken from a patient treated with checkpoint blockade. The rearrangement links TRBV2 to TRBJ1-5; D is unclear. The sequence derives from a human donor with melanoma. The CDR3 here is CASLAYGSNQPQHF. DNA of the CDR3: TGTGCCAGCCTGGCCTACGGGAGCAATCAGCCCCAGCATTTT.